Below, one T cell receptor beta chain is given with its context. This clonotype was seen repeatedly, ten times or more. This receptor's antigen is unknown. Base qualities are missing; no much larger clone stands one base away. The source of the sample is a study of regulatory T cells in long-lasting Graves disease (TCRdb year 2021). Concerning the study at large: Patients with newly diagnosed Graves' disease had been on antithyroid drugs for under 3 months. Patients with persistent Graves' disease were compared with patients with newly diagnosed Graves' disease using TCR sequencing and RNA sequencing of peripheral blood. The study was registered as a clinical trial and conducted in China. A total of about 35 samples underwent TCR sequencing, from about 13 patients with persistent Graves' disease and some 20 patients with newly diagnosed Graves' disease.

Library method: multiplex PCR. The sequencer listed for this sample is Illumina HiSeq 4000. To build TCR beta libraries, CDR3 regions were amplified by Arm-PCR using iRepertoire HTBI primers. Gel purification was performed on PCR products prior to sequencing. The original pipeline was this. Gene usage analysis of CDR3 amino acid clonotypes relied on the 62 TRBV and 12 to 15 TRBJ segments identified across samples. COPE and FqMerger were used to merge the filtered high-quality paired reads into contigs. Contigs were aligned with BLAST to IMGT TRBV, TRBD and TRBJ reference genes, and CDR3 was defined per IMGT. Any clonotype with a frequency above 0.1% was counted as a highly expanded clone. Repertoire diversity was measured by Shannon entropy, and V-J evenness by the Gini coefficient. Clonotypes shared by more than one individual were considered public. The public sequencing data were trimmed at Q25 with fastp and processed into clonotypes with MiXCR by TCRdb, which kept only in-frame beta chains. Identical CDR3 protein sequences are pooled into one entry, listed with their most common genes and DNA. The V and J calls come from TCRdb's annotation, not from the publication. This sample holds over 200,000 distinct CDR3 sequences; 15% to 20% were observed only once. Of the sample, 12% to 15% falls within the top ten clones.

CDR1 and CDR2 were assigned from the germline V gene as SNHLY and FYNNEI. The CDR3 measures 16 amino acids from cysteine to phenylalanine. Of the read, only the CDR3 DNA is kept; its 48 bases are in frame from base 1. The junction carries 13 bases between V and J, which are trimmed by 4 bases and 0 bases respectively. Broad study findings and their caveats: The study examined only peripheral blood because the primary lesion, thyroid tissue, could not be accessed. Sequencing and analysis were limited to the TCR beta chain. More public clonotypes were shared among persistent patients (fewer than 3,000) than among newly diagnosed patients (more than 950). The small sample size was acknowledged by the authors as a limitation that may reduce accuracy. Lower TCR Shannon entropy and fewer highly expanded clones were observed in persistent Graves' disease patients than in newly diagnosed patients, which suggested clonal expansion. Preferential use of TRBV28, TRBJ1-2 and TRBJ2-5 was observed in persistent disease, whereas TRBV20-1 and TRBJ2-1 were favored in newly diagnosed disease.

The time point label here, explained by the study, means: newly diagnosed GD, antithyroid drugs for less than 3 months. For both TCR sequencing and RNA sequencing, RNA was extracted from PBMCs using TRIzol. The diagnosis of Graves' disease followed American Thyroid Association guidelines. The patients came from an endocrinology department in Xi'an, China. Each patient gave approximately 10 milliliters of peripheral blood, collected in an EDTA anticoagulant tube. Ficoll Paque Plus density gradient separation was used to isolate PBMCs, and no further T cell sorting was done. An Agilent 2100 Bioanalyzer and agarose gel were used to check RNA quality, while a NanoDrop 2000 measured RNA concentration. This same sample was also part of a study on T cells in Graves' hyperthyroidism and ophthalmopathy. As described in the second report: A patient counted as having stable Graves' hyperthyroidism if no progression to ophthalmopathy occurred over 18 months of follow-up. Hyperthyroidism patients were newly diagnosed, had a disease duration of under 2 months, and were aged 18 to 65 years. The study excluded patients with uncontrolled infections, other autoimmune diseases, pregnancy or lactation. Clinical symptoms, serum thyroxine and TRAb, thyroid ultrasound, and orbital computed tomography formed the basis for the diagnoses. A first-round RT-PCR of the TCR CDR3 used the HTBI primer set with the Qiagen OneStep RT-PCR kit. Most expanded thyroid clonotypes (frequency above 0.001) were also detected in blood, a finding suggesting that blood repertoires may reflect thyroid immune responses. In cross-validation, a model built on a 13 V-J signature told ophthalmopathy apart from stable hyperthyroidism with under 90% sensitivity and approximately 81% specificity, and in testing the same model reached 80%/75%. In validation, the model predicted progression to ophthalmopathy with around 71% sensitivity and around 72% specificity, a median of approximately 6.7 months before onset. To identify TCR V-J signatures that set the groups apart, the researchers used a discovery cohort of 100 patients, made up of 40 to 45 with Graves' ophthalmopathy and about 60 with stable Graves' hyperthyroidism. Prospective prediction of ophthalmopathy was tested in an independent validation cohort consisting of fewer than 20 hyperthyroidism patients and more than 15 patients who later progressed to ophthalmopathy. The roughly 100 discovery patients were randomly divided into training and test sets at a 7:3 ratio. In roughly six Graves' hyperthyroidism patients, the study also compared T-cell repertoires from thyroid tissue with T-cell repertoires from blood. Once sampling was done, hyperthyroidism patients were given methimazole at a starting dose of 30 mg daily, whereas ophthalmopathy patients were given high-dose intravenous methylprednisolone. The libraries were constructed in a second round of multiplex PCR and then size-selected and purified. The libraries were sequenced on an Illumina HiSeq2000 using paired-end 100 bp reads. SOAPnuke was used to process the raw data, with reads discarded if the reads contained adapters or uncalled bases, had a mean Phred below 15, or lacked an exact constant-primer or identifier match. High-quality paired reads were merged with COPE v1.2.5, and unique nucleotide sequences were defined as clonotypes. Clonotypes were aligned to IMGT TRBV, TRBD and TRBJ reference segments using MiTCR v1.1. Only V-J combinations with frequency above 0.0001, covering 99% to 99.2% of repertoires, were analysed. The TCS score was defined as the ratio of F50 (clonal expansion) to E x V (chaos), calculated using BLOSUM62-based TCRdist between CDR3 peptides within each V-J. Welch's t-statistics and random forest reduced 450 to 600 V-J features to fewer than 15, which were used in a naive Bayes classifier (R e1071). No statistical method was used to set the sample size in advance, and investigators knew the group allocation. The paper describes TCR Vbeta CDR3 sequencing of around 140 peripheral blood samples, made up of under 50 ophthalmopathy patients, some 76 hyperthyroidism patients and about 17 progressor patients.

The receptor chain draws on TRBV2 and TRBJ1-5, and TRBD1 may be the D gene, going by 6 matching bases. Material: peripheral blood mononuclear cells (PBMCs), obtained at new diagnosis, from a patient treated with antithyroid drugs. The sequence was collected from a woman in her 30s with Graves disease. Donor details come from another sample of the same person, matched by shared clones. The CDR3 reads CASSAAGALSNQPQHF. The DNA sequence is as follows: TGTGCCAGCAGTGCAGCAGGGGCCCTTAGCAATCAGCCCCAGCATTTT.